The 27 T cell receptor beta chains in this list originate from one sample, sequenced in a study of CD8+CD57+ T cells in acquired aplastic anemia (dated by TCRdb to 2016 to 2019). Instrument used: Illumina HiSeq 2000. TCR beta VDJ combination and CDR3 sequence profiling used genomic DNA as the template. Clones were called with MiXCR by TCRdb after fastp trimmed the public reads at Q25, and only in-frame beta chains were retained. Each entry merges the rows of one CDR3 protein and shows their most common DNA and genes. The sample table contains about 190,000 distinct CDR3 sequences; only one count was recorded for less than 70% of them. The ten largest account for roughly 15% of the sample. Sequenced: sorted CD4+, CD8+, or CD8+CD57+ T cells (not recorded which) from PBMCs. These receptors all stem from a human donor in good health, serving as a control.

This clonotype has at least ten counts. The chain has TRBV5-1 and TRBJ2-7, with 7 bases that match TRBD1. Losses at the gene ends were 4 bases for V and 0 bases for J; bases not matched to a gene: 4. CDR3 length equals 14 residues. Germline V gene lookup returns CDR1 SGHRS and CDR2 YFSETQ. In nucleotides, the CDR3 is TGCGCCAGCAGCCTACAGGGGCCCTCCTACGAGCAGTACTTC. This sequence encodes CASSLQGPSYEQYF.

The chain carries TRBV7-2 and TRBJ1-2, with 8 bases identical to TRBD1. CDR3 length: 14 amino acids. Germline V gene lookup returns CDR1 SGHTA and CDR2 FQGNSA. Trimming took 6 bases from V and 4 from J; bases not matched to a gene: 7. CDR3 in DNA: TGTGCCAGCAGTTTGAACAGGGGGGGCTATGGCTACACCTTC. It yields the protein CASSLNRGGYGYTF.

This clonotype was detected once. The rearrangement links TRBV7-2 to TRBJ1-4, with 7 bases aligning to TRBD1. Germline assignment: CDR1 SGHTA and CDR2 FQGNSA. Trimming took 4 bases from V and 4 from J; bases not matched to a gene: 6. This CDR3 has 15 amino acids. The CDR3 DNA reads as TGTGCCAGCAGCTCGGGACAGAGTAGTAATGAAAAACTGTTTTTT. Translating gives CASSSGQSSNEKLFF. The entire variable domain, with the rest obtained from reference TRBV7-2 and TRBJ1-4, is as follows: GAGVSQSPSNKVTEKGKDVELRCDPISGHTALYWYRQSLGQGLEFLIYFQGNSAPDKSGLPSDRFSAERTGGSVSTLTIQRTQQEDSAVYLCASSSGQSSNEKLFFGSGTQLSVL.

The CDR3 DNA is TGTGCCACCAGTTCTTTGGATAAGGGCACAGATACGCAGTATTTT. Encoded protein: CATSSLDKGTDTQYF. This rearrangement joins TRBV24-1 to TRBJ2-3; no definite D call. The CDR3 runs 15 residues. The germline CDR1 and CDR2 sequences are KGHDR and SFDVKD. V was trimmed by 6 bases and J by 1 base, leaving 13 bases between them.

This sequence joins TRBV10-3 and TRBJ2-5; tentatively, D is TRBD1 (5 bases). CDR1 and CDR2 (germline): ENHRY, SYGVKD. This CDR3 comprises 11 residues. Trimming left V 5 bases short and J 5 bases short, with 6 bases between. The CDR3 reads CAISQGETQYF. The CDR3 bases are TGTGCCATCAGTCAGGGTGAGACCCAGTACTTC.

In this sample, this clonotype turned up many times. V gene TRBV20-1 combines with J gene TRBJ1-1; 9 bases line up with TRBD1. The CDR3 loop spans 15 amino acids. J was trimmed by 5 bases and V by 0 bases; bases with no gene match: 7. Germline V lookup: CDR1 DFQATT, CDR2 SNEGSKA (reference sequence). The CDR3 coding sequence is TGCAGTGCTAGAGAAACAGGGGGCTCCTTAACTGAAGCTTTCTTT. Its protein product is CSARETGGSLTEAFF.

This clonotype was found once. Written as DNA, the CDR3 is TGCGCCAGCAGCTTGGGAAGGGGACTAGCCGAAGAGACCCAGTACTTC. It is translated as CASSLGRGLAEETQYF. The chain is built from TRBV5-1 and TRBJ2-5; 9 bases line up with TRBD2. From germline, CDR1 is SGHRS and CDR2 YFSETQ. This CDR3 spans 16 amino acids. The trim removed 0 bases at V and 3 bases at J, leaving 6 bases unmatched.

This clonotype appeared a single time. The chain employs TRBV7-3 and TRBJ2-1; TRBD2 agrees at 15 bases. V shed 5 bases and J 7 bases; nucleotides not matched to a gene: 3. Germline V lookup: CDR1 SGHTA, CDR2 FQGTGA. This CDR3 comprises 15 residues. CDR3 in amino acids: CASSRGTSGGNEQFF. For the CDR3, the DNA is TGTGCCAGCAGCCGTGGGACTAGCGGGGGGAATGAGCAGTTCTTC.

This clonotype was detected ten times or more. V is TRBV7-8 and J is TRBJ2-1, with TRBD2 as a possible D gene (7 bases). The CDR3 length is 17 residues. The V gene lost 5 bases and the J gene lost 4 bases, with 21 bases spanning the gap. The germline V gene encodes CDR1 SGHVS and CDR2 FQNEAQ. The CDR3 coding sequence is TGTGCCAGCAGCCAGGGGTCGTATCTAGCGGTTTACAATGAGCAGTTCTTC. Translated: CASSQGSYLAVYNEQFF.

Many counts were recorded for this clonotype. V is TRBV9 and J is TRBJ1-5; TRBD1 matches at 7 bases. The trim removed 3 bases at V and 10 bases at J, leaving 16 bases unmatched. This CDR3 has 16 amino acids. Looked up from germline, CDR1 is SGDLS and CDR2 is YYNGEE. In DNA form, the CDR3 reads TGTGCCAGCAGCGCCGGCGAGCAGGGGGGTGGCTATCCCCAGCATTTT. Translating gives CASSAGEQGGGYPQHF.

This clonotype was recorded at least ten times. This chain connects TRBV20-1 to TRBJ2-3; D possibly corresponds to TRBD1 (5 bases). Trimming removed 6 bases from V and 0 bases from J, with 13 bases in between. The CDR3 consists of 14 residues. Germline-derived CDR1 and CDR2 are DFQATT and SNEGSKA (reference sequence). CDR3 in amino acids: CSASGNPSTDTQYF. The CDR3, as DNA: TGCAGTGCCTCAGGGAATCCTAGCACAGATACGCAGTATTTT.

The chain is built from TRBV13 and TRBJ1-2; D not resolved. Germline values: CDR1 PRHDT, CDR2 FYEKMQ (reference sequence). CDR3 length: 14 amino acids. Trimming cost V 3 bases and J 4 bases, with 12 bases left between them. This CDR3 is CASSFGRTAYGYTF. DNA of the CDR3: TGTGCCAGCAGCTTTGGCCGAACAGCCTATGGCTACACCTTC. The full variable domain, rest sourced from reference TRBV13 and TRBJ1-2, is AAGVIQSPRHLIKEKRETATLKCYPIPRHDTVYWYQQGPGQDPQFLISFYEKMQSDKGSIPDRFSAQQFSDYHSELNMSSLELGDSALYFCASSFGRTAYGYTFGSGTRLTVV.

CDR3 residues: CASSSRTVETYEQYF. The CDR3, as DNA: TGTGCCAGCAGTTCTAGGACAGTGGAGACCTACGAGCAGTACTTC. The V gene is TRBV7-2, the J gene TRBJ2-7, with D maybe TRBD1 (6 bases). Trimming took 6 bases from V and 2 from J, leaving 17 bases between them. The CDR3 loop spans 15 amino acids. CDR1 is SGHTA and CDR2 is FQGNSA in the germline V gene.

The chain is built from TRBV20-1 and TRBJ1-2; D possibly corresponds to TRBD1 (5 bases). V was trimmed by 5 bases and J by 2 bases, leaving 15 bases between them. The CDR3 sequence is 14 residues long. Germline V lookup: CDR1 DFQATT, CDR2 SNEGSKA (reference sequence). The CDR3: CSARSPGLNYGYTF. The CDR3 bases are TGCAGTGCTCGATCGCCGGGACTCAACTATGGCTACACCTTC.

J is TRBJ1-1 and V is TRBV20-1; no firm D call. The V end lost 4 bases, the J end lost 3 bases, and 18 bases lay between the germline ends. Germline CDR1 reads DFQATT; CDR2 reads SNEGSKA (reference sequence). The CDR3 sequence is 15 residues long. CDR3 protein: CSATTSPGSDTEAFF. In DNA, the CDR3 is TGCAGTGCTACCACCAGTCCGGGTTCGGACACTGAAGCTTTCTTT.

CDR3: CATSQGGWQKLFF. CDR3 nucleotide sequence: TGTGCCACCTCTCAGGGGGGATGGCAAAAACTGTTTTTT. The chain recombines TRBV15 with TRBJ1-4; 7 nucleotides line up with TRBD1. V was clipped by 8 bases and J by 9 bases; unmatched bases: 9. The CDR3 spans 13 residues. Germline loops: CDR1 LNHNV, CDR2 YYDKDF (reference sequence).

The chain joins TRBV7-9 to TRBJ2-1, with 8 nucleotides matching TRBD2. The trim removed 2 bases at V and 5 bases at J, leaving 5 bases unmatched. CDR1 is SEHNR, CDR2 FQNEAQ, per germline (reference sequence). CDR3 length equals 15 residues. CDR3 residues: CASSLMSGGHNEQFF. The CDR3 coding sequence is TGTGCCAGCAGCTTAATGAGCGGGGGACACAATGAGCAGTTCTTC. Full variable domain (remainder filled in from reference TRBV7-9 and TRBJ2-1): DTGVSQNPRHKITKRGQNVTFRCDPISEHNRLYWYRQTLGQGPEFLTYFQNEAQLEKSRLLSDRFSAERPKGSFSTLEIQRTEQGDSAMYLCASSLMSGGHNEQFFGPGTRLTVL.

This clonotype appeared many times. The chain combines TRBV20-1 with TRBJ2-3; TRBD1 aligns across 8 bases. CDR1 and CDR2 (germline): DFQATT, SNEGSKA (reference sequence). There are 13 residues in the CDR3. J gave up 2 bases and V 5 bases, and 3 bases lay outside the gene matches. CDR3 nucleotides: TGCAGTGCTCACAGGGGGTACACAGATACGCAGTATTTT. This codes for CSAHRGYTDTQYF.

The chain carries TRBV24-1 and TRBJ2-7; D is uncertain. There are 13 residues in the CDR3. CDR1 and CDR2 from the germline V gene are KGHDR and SFDVKD. With 3 bases removed from V and 7 bases from J, the gap between germline ends came to 12 bases. Written as DNA, the CDR3 is TGTGCCACCAGTGATCCGCCCTACCGAGAGCAGTACTTC. It codes for CATSDPPYREQYF.

This clonotype was detected a few times. The chain joins TRBV25-1 to TRBJ1-6; D remains ambiguous. The CDR3 runs to 14 residues. The V and J ends lost 0 bases and 8 bases respectively, with 8 bases between them. Germline CDR1 reads MGHDK; CDR2 reads SYGVNS. The CDR3 sequence: CASSEYLTDSPLHF. The DNA for the CDR3 is TGTGCCAGCAGTGAATACTTAACCGATTCACCCCTCCACTTT.

This clonotype was counted at least ten times. The V gene is TRBV7-3, the J gene TRBJ2-2; the match to TRBD2 covers 12 bases. In germline, CDR1 is SGHTA, CDR2 FQGTGA. After removal of 5 bases from V and 1 base from J, the junction contained 5 bases not matched to a gene. This CDR3 spans 17 amino acids. The CDR3 DNA sequence: TGTGCCAGCAGCCCCTGGACTAGCGGGGAGAACACCGGGGAGCTGTTTTTT. Translating gives CASSPWTSGENTGELFF.

As concerns this clonotype: The conserved phenylalanine or tryptophan is not found at the CDR3 terminus, so this likely reflects a read error. The chain combines TRBV16 with TRBJ1-5, with no clear D. Germline-derived CDR1 and CDR2 are KGHSY and FQNENV. The germline V and J ends were trimmed by 3 bases and 0 bases, with 3 bases remaining between them. The CDR3 length is 13 residues. DNA of the CDR3: TGTGCCAGCAGCCACAATAGCAATCAGCCCCAGCATTCT. It codes for CASSHNSNQPQHS.

V gene TRBV5-1 combines with J gene TRBJ2-5; TRBD2 matches at 12 bases. The CDR3 loop spans 15 amino acids. CDR1 is SGHRS, CDR2 YFSETQ, per germline. V shed 4 bases, J shed 4 bases, and the junction held 5 bases outside the gene matches. The CDR3 region is CASSQRLAGAETQYF. CDR3 nucleotide sequence: TGCGCCAGCAGCCAACGACTAGCGGGAGCAGAGACCCAGTACTTC.

In this sample, this clonotype turned up many times. The chain employs TRBV7-2 and TRBJ2-1; 7 nucleotides align to TRBD1. CDR1 and CDR2 (germline): SGHTA, FQGNSA. The V segment lost 3 bases and the J segment 9 bases; nucleotides outside the gene matches: 8. CDR3 size: 14 residues. CDR3 region: CASSLGQQLVEQFF. CDR3 DNA: TGTGCCAGCAGCTTGGGACAGCAGCTTGTTGAGCAGTTCTTC.

The rearrangement links TRBV10-3 to TRBJ2-3; a weak D match, TRBD2 (8 bases). Germline CDR1 reads ENHRY; CDR2 reads SYGVKD. The CDR3 extends over 16 amino acids. The ends were cut back, 6 bases at V and 4 bases at J, with 20 bases in the middle. In nucleotides, the CDR3 is TGTGCCATCAGCGGGGGGGACAGACCTATGGCAGATACGCAGTATTTT. Protein: CAISGGDRPMADTQYF.

The chain is built from TRBV15 and TRBJ1-1, with D hard to call. The V end was cut by 0 bases, the J end by 4 bases, with 12 bases between. This CDR3 spans 15 amino acids. Germline assignment: CDR1 LNHNV and CDR2 YYDKDF (reference sequence). The CDR3 DNA reads TGTGCCACCAGCAGAGAGGCGGGTTGGGGCACTGAAGCTTTCTTT. Translation gives CATSREAGWGTEAFF.

This clonotype occurred many times. The chain has TRBV11-2 and TRBJ2-3, with 16 bases fitting TRBD2. In germline, CDR1 is SGHAT, CDR2 FQNNGV. V lost 1 base, J lost 4 bases, and 5 bases stayed unmatched. The CDR3 is 18 amino acids. The CDR3 DNA sequence: TGTGCCAGCAGCTTAGGCGGGACTAGCGGGGGGGGCTCAGATACGCAGTATTTT. Protein product: CASSLGGTSGGGSDTQYF.